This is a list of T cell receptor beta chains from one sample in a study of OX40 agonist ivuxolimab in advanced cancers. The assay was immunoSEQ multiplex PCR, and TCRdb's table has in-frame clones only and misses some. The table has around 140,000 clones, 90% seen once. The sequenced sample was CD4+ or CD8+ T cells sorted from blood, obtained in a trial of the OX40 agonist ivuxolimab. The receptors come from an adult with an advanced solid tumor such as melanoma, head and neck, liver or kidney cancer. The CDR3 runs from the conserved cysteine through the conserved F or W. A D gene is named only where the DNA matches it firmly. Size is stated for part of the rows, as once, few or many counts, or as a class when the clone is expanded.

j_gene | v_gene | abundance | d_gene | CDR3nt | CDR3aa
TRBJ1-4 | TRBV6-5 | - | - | TGTGCCAGCAGGAGGACGGAGGAAAAACTGTTTTTT | CASRRTEEKLFF
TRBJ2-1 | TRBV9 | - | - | TGTGCCAGCGGTAGCTCCTACAATGAGCAGTTCTTC | CASGSSYNEQFF
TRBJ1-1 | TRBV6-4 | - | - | TGTGCCAGCAGTCGGACATTTAACACTGAAGCTTTCTTT | CASSRTFNTEAFF
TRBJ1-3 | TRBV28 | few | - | TGTGCCAGCAGCCCCGGACAGAGGAACACCATATATTTT | CASSPGQRNTIYF
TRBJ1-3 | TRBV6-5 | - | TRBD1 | TGTGCCAGCAGATACTCACAGGGGACGGCTGGAAACACCATATATTTT | CASRYSQGTAGNTIYF
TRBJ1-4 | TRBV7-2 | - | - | TGTGCCAGCAGCTTTATCGGAACTAATGAAAAACTGTTTTTT | CASSFIGTNEKLFF
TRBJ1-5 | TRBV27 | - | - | TGTGCCAGCAGTCGGACATCCTGGGGGCAGCCCCAGCATTTT | CASSRTSWGQPQHF
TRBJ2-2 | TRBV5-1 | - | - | TGCGCCAGCAGCTTGGTAGGGAGGAACACCGGGGAGCTGTTTTTT | CASSLVGRNTGELFF
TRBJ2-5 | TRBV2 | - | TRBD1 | TGTGCCAGCAGTGAAGAGGCAGGGGGTTTGGAGACCCAGTACTTC | CASSEEAGGLETQYF
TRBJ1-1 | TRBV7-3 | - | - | TGTGCCAGCAGCTTAACGACGGGATCCCCTGAAGCTTTCTTT | CASSLTTGSPEAFF
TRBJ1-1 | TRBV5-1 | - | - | TGCGCCAGCAGTTTTGGGGACACTGAAGCTTTCTTT | CASSFGDTEAFF
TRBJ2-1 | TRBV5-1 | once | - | TGCGCCAGCAGCCGGGAGGGGGCCAGCTCCTACAATGAGCAGTTCTTC | CASSREGASSYNEQFF
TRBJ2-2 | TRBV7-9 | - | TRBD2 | TGTGCCAGCCTCGGGCTAGCGGGAGACACCGGGGAGCTGTTTTTT | CASLGLAGDTGELFF
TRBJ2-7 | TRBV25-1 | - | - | TGTGCCAGCAGTGTCGCTCGGGAGCAGTACTTC | CASSVAREQYF
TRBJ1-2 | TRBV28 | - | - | TGTGCCAGCAGCTCAAACGGGGGAAGGAATGGCTACACCTTC | CASSSNGGRNGYTF
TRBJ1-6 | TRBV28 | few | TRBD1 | TGTGCCACCCTCGGGGGACAGTGGAGCTCACCCCTCCACTTT | CATLGGQWSSPLHF
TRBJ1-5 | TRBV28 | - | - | TGTGCCAGCAGTTCAGGGGTGGTGAATCAGCCCCAGCATTTT | CASSSGVVNQPQHF
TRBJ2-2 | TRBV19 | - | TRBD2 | TGTGCCAGTAGGCCAGGGACTAGCGGGAACACCGGGGAGCTGTTTTTT | CASRPGTSGNTGELFF
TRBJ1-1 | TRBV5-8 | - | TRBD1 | TGTGCCAGCAGCCTAAGACAGGGGAGAGGTGACAGAGCTTTCTTT | CASSLRQGRGDRAFF
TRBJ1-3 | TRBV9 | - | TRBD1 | TGTGCCAGCAGGGTGGATTGGGACAGTGGAAACACCATATATTTT | CASRVDWDSGNTIYF
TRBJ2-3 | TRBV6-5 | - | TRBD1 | TGTGCCAGCAGTCCGCAGGGGGCTAGCACAGATACGCAGTATTTT | CASSPQGASTDTQYF
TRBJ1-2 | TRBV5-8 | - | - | TGTGCCAGCAGCTTCGGGGCATTCTATGGCTACACCTTC | CASSFGAFYGYTF
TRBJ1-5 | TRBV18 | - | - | TGTGCCAGCTCACCAGGGATCCATAGCAATCAGCCCCAGCATTTT | CASSPGIHSNQPQHF
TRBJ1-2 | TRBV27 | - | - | TGTGCCAGCAGTTTATCGGCCCTTAACTATGGCTACACCTTC | CASSLSALNYGYTF
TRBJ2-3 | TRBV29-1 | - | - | TGCAGCGTTGCCCCCTCCGGCGGCACAGATACGCAGTATTTT | CSVAPSGGTDTQYF
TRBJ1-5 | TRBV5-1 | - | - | TGCGCCAGCAGCTTGGTAAGAGGTCAGCCCCAGCATTTT | CASSLVRGQPQHF
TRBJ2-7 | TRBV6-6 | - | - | TGTGCCAGCAGCCCCGACAACTACGAGCAGTACTTC | CASSPDNYEQYF
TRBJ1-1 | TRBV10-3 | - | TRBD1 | TGTGCCATCAGTATAGGACAGGGGGCGAACACTGAAGCTTTCTTT | CAISIGQGANTEAFF
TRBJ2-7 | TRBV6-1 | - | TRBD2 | TGTGCCAGCAGTGAATTCGTACTAGCGGGAGGGTATCAAGAGCAGTACTTC | CASSEFVLAGGYQEQYF
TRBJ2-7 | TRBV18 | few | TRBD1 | TGTGCCAGCTCACCAAATCTGATGGGACAGGGTAGATCCTACGAGCAGTACTTC | CASSPNLMGQGRSYEQYF
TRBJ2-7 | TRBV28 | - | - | TGTGCCAGCAGCCCTTGGGGGGACTACGAGCAGTACTTC | CASSPWGDYEQYF
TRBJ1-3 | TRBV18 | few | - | TGTGCCAGCTCACCACCGGCTACTGGAAACACCATATATTTT | CASSPPATGNTIYF
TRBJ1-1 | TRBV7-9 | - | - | TGTGCCAGCAGCGCCCAGTGGGGTACTGAAGCTTTCTTT | CASSAQWGTEAFF
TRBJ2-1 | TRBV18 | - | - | TGTGCCAGCTCACCACCGACGACTCGGTTTAATGAGCAGTTCTTC | CASSPPTTRFNEQFF